Listed below are T cell receptor beta chains from one sample, sequenced in a study of T cells in Graves' hyperthyroidism and ophthalmopathy. Via MiXCR, TCRdb re-called the multiplex PCR reads, giving one row per CDR3 protein. The data contain approximately 400,000 distinct CDR3 sequences, 19% of them singletons. Sequencing used blood. Source of these receptors: a woman under 30 with Graves' hyperthyroidism. The CDR3 runs from the conserved cysteine through the conserved F or W. The D gene is left open where the match is weak. For some rows the clone size is stated as once, few or many, or as a class when expanded; others skip it.

clone size,CDR3 length,D gene,V gene,J gene,CDR3 DNA,CDR3 protein
many,12,.,TRBV6-2/TRBV6-3,TRBJ1-2,TGTGCCAGCTTTAGAACTAACTATGGCTACACCTTC,CASFRTNYGYTF
many,13,TRBD1,TRBV19,TRBJ1-1,TGTGCCAGTAGTATAGCAGGGGGGACTGAAGCTTTCTTT,CASSIAGGTEAFF
many,14,.,TRBV12-3/TRBV12-4,TRBJ1-5,TGTGCCAGCAGTTCGAAACAGGGCAATCAGCCCCAGCATTTT,CASSSKQGNQPQHF
few,16,.,TRBV19,TRBJ1-1,TGTGCCAGTAGTAGGGAACCCAGGACGGGAAACACTGAAGCTTTCTTT,CASSREPRTGNTEAFF
many,14,.,TRBV6-5,TRBJ1-5,TGTGCCAGCAGTTACCGCCAGAACTATCAGCCCCAGCATTTT,CASSYRQNYQPQHF
many,13,.,TRBV18,TRBJ2-5,TGTGCCAGCTCACCAGGACAGAAAGAGACCCAGTACTTC,CASSPGQKETQYF
.,15,.,TRBV9,TRBJ1-1,TGTGCCAGCAGCGTAGGGCCGACGGGGAACACTGAAGCTTTCTTT,CASSVGPTGNTEAFF
many,13,.,TRBV7-3,TRBJ2-2,TGTGCCAGCAGCTTATTGGGGGTTGGGGAGCTGTTTTTT,CASSLLGVGELFF
.,15,TRBD1,TRBV20-1,TRBJ2-7,TGCAGTGCTAGAACCGACAGGGGAAGAGTATACGAGCAGTACTTC,CSARTDRGRVYEQYF
few,16,.,TRBV5-1,TRBJ2-3,TGCGCCAGCAGCCCATGGGCGGGCGCTGACACAGATACGCAGTATTTT,CASSPWAGADTDTQYF
many,14,.,TRBV6-5,TRBJ1-3,TGTGCCAGCCTGGACTGGCGCTCTGGAAACACCATATATTTT,CASLDWRSGNTIYF
.,15,.,TRBV12-3/TRBV12-4,TRBJ1-1,TGTGCCAGCAGTTTTGGAGGTATAAACTTACCTGAAGCTTTCTTT,CASSFGGINLPEAFF
many,13,.,TRBV28,TRBJ1-2,TGTGCCAGCACTTCGGGGATTAACTATGGCTACACCTTC,CASTSGINYGYTF
.,12,.,TRBV6-1,TRBJ1-1,TGTGCCAGCCAGCAAATGAACACTGAAGCTTTCTTT,CASQQMNTEAFF
.,12,.,TRBV3-1,TRBJ2-5,TGTGCCAGCAGCCAAGATTACCGGGCCCAGTACTTC,CASSQDYRAQYF
many,15,TRBD2,TRBV20-1,TRBJ2-7,TGCAGTGCAAGGAGATCCCCCGGGGGGGAATACGAGCAGTACTTC,CSARRSPGGEYEQYF
many,14,.,TRBV19,TRBJ2-7,TGTGCCAGTAGTATTACCGGGCAGGGCTACGAGCAGTACTTC,CASSITGQGYEQYF
many,15,.,TRBV28,TRBJ1-5,TGTGCCAGCAGTCTCCCAGACAGTGGCAATCAGCCCCAGCATTTT,CASSLPDSGNQPQHF
few,16,.,TRBV24-1,TRBJ2-2,TGTGCCACCAGTGATCTGGGAATCAGGGGAACCGGGGAGCTGTTTTTT,CATSDLGIRGTGELFF
.,13,.,TRBV12-3/TRBV12-4,TRBJ1-2,TGTGCCAGCAGCTTCGGGTCAGCTGGGGGCTACACCTTC,CASSFGSAGGYTF
once,14,.,TRBV29-1,TRBJ2-5,TGCAGCGTTGAATCCAGGGGAATTAAAGAGACCCAGTACTTC,CSVESRGIKETQYF
many,11,.,TRBV6-2/TRBV6-3,TRBJ1-3,TGTGCCACCCACGCGGGAAACACCATATATTTT,CATHAGNTIYF
many,15,TRBD2,TRBV28,TRBJ2-5,TGTGCCAGCAGTTTGAATTGGCGGGGGAGAGAGACCCAGTACTTC,CASSLNWRGRETQYF
many,13,TRBD1,TRBV5-1,TRBJ1-2,TGCGCCAGCAGCTGGGGACAGGGTCAGGGCTACACCTTC,CASSWGQGQGYTF
many,15,.,TRBV5-1,TRBJ1-6,TGCGCCAGCAGCTCGGGACCTCAGGGGCAATCACCCCTCCACTTT,CASSSGPQGQSPLHF
.,14,.,TRBV3-1,TRBJ1-1,TGTGCCAGCAGCCAAGTCCAGGGGAACACTGAAGCTTGCTTT,CASSQVQGNTEACF
many,14,TRBD2,TRBV27,TRBJ2-7,TGTGCCAGCAGTTTAGTAGCGGGGGGTCAAGAGCAGTACTTC,CASSLVAGGQEQYF
many,15,.,TRBV6-1,TRBJ2-7,TGTGCCAGCAGATTCCGGGACGGACCCTCCTACGAGCAGTACTTC,CASRFRDGPSYEQYF
.,16,.,TRBV5-1,TRBJ1-3,TGCGCCAGCAGCGGCACCGGGTCAGGCTCTGGAAACACCATATATTTT,CASSGTGSGSGNTIYF
many,13,.,TRBV28,TRBJ2-1,TGTGCCAGCAGTTTGGGGGCTGCCAATGAGCAGTTCTTC,CASSLGAANEQFF
many,14,.,TRBV7-2,TRBJ1-2,TGTGCCAGCAGCTTAGCTTTGGGAGACTATGGCTACACCTTC,CASSLALGDYGYTF
.,14,TRBD2,TRBV12-3/TRBV12-4,TRBJ2-7,TGTGCCAGCAGTTTATCGACTAGCGGCCACGAGCAGCACTTC,CASSLSTSGHEQHF
many,13,.,TRBV12-3/TRBV12-4,TRBJ2-7,TGTGCCAGCAGTTTACTGGGGTATTACGAGCAGTACTTC,CASSLLGYYEQYF
many,12,.,TRBV10-1,TRBJ1-1,TGCGCCAGCAGCTACGGATCGGGTGAAGCTTTCTTT,CASSYGSGEAFF
many,15,.,TRBV10-3,TRBJ2-1,TGTGCCATCAGTGAGTCAGGGGGCTCCTACAATGAGCAGTTCTTC,CAISESGGSYNEQFF
many,14,.,TRBV7-2,TRBJ1-1,TGTGCCAGCAGCTTAGTTAATGACGCAGCTGAAGCTTTCTTT,CASSLVNDAAEAFF
many,14,.,TRBV7-6,TRBJ1-2,TGTGCCAGCAGCTTAGCGGGGAGGGAAGAAGGCTACACCTTC,CASSLAGREEGYTF
.,13,TRBD2,TRBV12-3/TRBV12-4,TRBJ2-5,TGTGCCAGCAGTTCCCTAGCGGGGGAGACCCAGTACTTC,CASSSLAGETQYF
.,16,.,TRBV27,TRBJ2-2,TGTGCCAGCAGTTTATTTTGGTCATGGAACACCGGGGAGCTGTTTTTT,CASSLFWSWNTGELFF
.,17,TRBD2,TRBV28,TRBJ2-4,TGTGCCAGCAGCTCCGGGGGGGGGCCGTCAGCCAAAAACATTCAGTACTTC,CASSSGGGPSAKNIQYF
many,13,.,TRBV2,TRBJ2-7,TGTGCCAGCAGTGACGACGGTTCCTACGAGCGGTACTTC,CASSDDGSYERYF
.,15,.,TRBV19,TRBJ2-2,TGTGCCAGTAGTATTGACAGCACGAACACCGGGGAGCTGTTTTTT,CASSIDSTNTGELFF
many,14,TRBD1,TRBV12-3/TRBV12-4,TRBJ2-7,TGTGCCAGCAGTCCAGGGGACAGCTCCTACGAGCAGTACTTC,CASSPGDSSYEQYF
many,16,TRBD2,TRBV20-1,TRBJ2-3,TGCAGTGCTAGATCCAGTTTAGGACTAGCGGAAGATACGCAGTATTTT,CSARSSLGLAEDTQYF
many,18,TRBD2,TRBV5-1,TRBJ2-7,TGCGCCAGCAGCTTGGGGAGTAGCGGGGCCCCAGCCTCCTACGAGCAGTACTTC,CASSLGSSGAPASYEQYF
many,14,.,TRBV5-1,TRBJ1-1,TGCGCCAGCAGCTTGGTTTTGAGTAACACTGAAGCTTTCTTT,CASSLVLSNTEAFF